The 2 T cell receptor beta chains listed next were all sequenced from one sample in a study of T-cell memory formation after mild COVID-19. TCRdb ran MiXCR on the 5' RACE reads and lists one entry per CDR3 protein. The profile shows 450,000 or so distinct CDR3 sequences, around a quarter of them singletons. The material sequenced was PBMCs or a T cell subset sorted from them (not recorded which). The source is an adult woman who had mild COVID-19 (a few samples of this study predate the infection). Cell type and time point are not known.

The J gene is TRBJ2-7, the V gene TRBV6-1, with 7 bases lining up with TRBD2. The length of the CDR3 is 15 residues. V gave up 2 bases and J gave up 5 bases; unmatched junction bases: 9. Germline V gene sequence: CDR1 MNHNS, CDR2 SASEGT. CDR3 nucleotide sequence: TGTGCCAGCAGTGAACCCGAGCGGGGAAGGGACGAGCAGTACTTC. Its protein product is CASSEPERGRDEQYF.

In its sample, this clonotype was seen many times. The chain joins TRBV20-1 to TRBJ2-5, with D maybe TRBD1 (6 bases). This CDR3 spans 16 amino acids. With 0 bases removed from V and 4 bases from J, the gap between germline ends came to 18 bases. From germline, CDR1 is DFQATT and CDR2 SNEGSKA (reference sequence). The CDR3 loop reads CSARDNIGQTGETQYF. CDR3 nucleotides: TGCAGTGCTAGAGATAATATAGGACAGACGGGAGAGACCCAGTACTTC.